The 23 T cell receptor beta chains reported below all come from one sample, sequenced in a study of PD-1 blockade in classical Hodgkin lymphoma (dated by TCRdb to 2019 to 2021). Receptor amplification or capture employed the immunoSEQ multiplex PCR assay. As stored in TCRdb, this immuneACCESS dataset retains in-frame rearrangements with V and J assigned. A fraction of the clones does not appear; measured against another copy, unresolved V genes explain less than half of the discrepancy, and the remainder lacks a known reason. The sample table contains 20,000 to 30,000 clones; only one count was recorded for 81% of them. The top ten constitute around 20% of the sample. The time point label corresponds to: cycle 2 day 1 (C2D1) of nivolumab. Relapse after autologous stem cell transplantation had occurred in all trial patients, and cohorts A, B and C were distinguished by prior brentuximab vedotin exposure.

Specimen: peripheral blood mononuclear cells (PBMCs), collected before the second cycle of nivolumab. The origin of the receptors is a human donor with classical Hodgkin lymphoma.

This chain connects TRBV28 to TRBJ1-4; tentative D call: TRBD1 (5 bases). The V end was cut by 4 bases, the J end by 4 bases, with 19 bases between. From germline, CDR1 is MDHEN and CDR2 SYDVKM. The CDR3 has 17 residues. CDR3 loop: CASSSIRGTGLNEKLFF. In nucleotides, the CDR3 is TGTGCCAGCAGTTCAATCCGGGGGACGGGACTTAATGAAAAACTGTTTTTT.

The chain is built from TRBV29-1 and TRBJ1-1; D is uncertain. The V gene lost 5 bases and the J gene lost 12 bases, with 13 bases spanning the gap. This CDR3 has 10 amino acids. The germline gives CDR1 SQVTM, CDR2 ANQGSEA. CDR3 protein: CSVTVYQTFF. CDR3 nucleotides: TGCAGCGTTACAGTTTATCAGACTTTCTTT.

V is TRBV14 and J is TRBJ2-7; D is perhaps TRBD1 (5 bases). This CDR3 is built from 17 residues. The V end was cut by 4 bases, the J end by 2 bases, with 21 bases between. Germline V gene data show CDR1 as SGHDN and CDR2 as FVKESK. In DNA, the CDR3 is TGTGCCAGCAGCCCAACGCGATTAAGGGGATCAACCTACGAGCAGTACTTC. This codes for CASSPTRLRGSTYEQYF.

The chain carries TRBV5-5 and TRBJ1-5, with 11 bases identical to TRBD1. Per germline, CDR1 SGHKS and CDR2 YYEKEE (reference sequence). V lost 3 bases and J lost 2; bases outside the gene matches: 10. CDR3 length: 18 residues. CDR3 protein: CASSSLWTGGAGNQPQHF. The CDR3, as DNA: TGTGCCAGCAGCTCCCTATGGACAGGGGGCGCCGGCAATCAGCCCCAGCATTTT.

The chain joins TRBV19 to TRBJ2-3; 10 bases map to TRBD2. The length of the CDR3 is 19 residues. Germline CDR1 LNHDA, CDR2 SQIVND (reference sequence). With 1 base clipped from V and 1 base from J, the junction kept 11 bases outside the gene matches. CDR3 loop: CASSIVAGGPNARTDTQYF. The CDR3, as DNA: TGTGCCAGTAGTATAGTAGCGGGGGGTCCCAATGCGCGCACAGATACGCAGTATTTT.

V and J are TRBV7-2 and TRBJ1-2; no reliable D call. Germline V gene data show CDR1 as SGHTA and CDR2 as FQGNSA. V was cut by 1 base and J by 3 bases, with 3 bases left in between. The CDR3 is made up of 12 amino acids. The CDR3 nucleotides are TGTGCCAGCAGCTTAGGATACTATGGCTACACCTTC. Amino acid sequence: CASSLGYYGYTF.

A few counts support this clone. The CDR3 nucleotides read TGTGCCAGCACGGGGACAGGGGCCTTGTGGCCCCAGCATTTT. Translated, it gives CASTGTGALWPQHF. This sequence joins TRBV28 and TRBJ1-5; 10 nucleotides agree with TRBD1. Germline CDR1 and CDR2: MDHEN and SYDVKM. The CDR3 extends over 14 amino acids. The V segment lost 7 bases and the J segment 9 bases; nucleotides outside the gene matches: 9.

CDR3 protein: CASSQDYSNQPQHF. The CDR3 DNA is TGTGCCAGCTCACAGGATTATAGCAATCAGCCCCAGCATTTT. The chain recombines TRBV18 with TRBJ1-5; D call uncertain. V shed 4 bases and J shed 0 bases, with 7 bases lying between them. Germline V gives CDR1 KGHSH, CDR2 LQKENI. This CDR3 comprises 14 residues.

V usage is TRBV7-8 and J usage is TRBJ2-7, with D maybe TRBD2 (5 bases). Trimming took 7 bases from V and 0 from J, leaving 10 bases between them. CDR1 SGHVS and CDR2 FQNEAQ come from the germline V gene. This CDR3 region has 13 residues. The CDR3 protein is CASTRERSYEQYF. DNA for the CDR3: TGTGCCAGCACCCGGGAACGCTCCTACGAGCAGTACTTC.

This rearrangement joins TRBV10-1 to TRBJ2-1; 9 bases fit TRBD2. There are 17 residues in the CDR3. Germline V gene lookup returns CDR1 WNHNN and CDR2 SYGVQD (reference sequence). V lost 2 bases to trimming and J lost 3 bases; unmatched junction nucleotides: 8. CDR3 amino acids: CASSEVRGREVYNEQFF. CDR3 DNA sequence: TGCGCCAGCAGTGAGGTTCGCGGGAGGGAGGTCTACAATGAGCAGTTCTTC.

The J gene is TRBJ2-7, the V gene TRBV18, with a weak D call TRBD2 (7 bases). The germline V and J ends were trimmed by 2 bases and 3 bases, with 11 bases remaining between them. This CDR3 is built from 14 residues. Per the germline V gene, CDR1 is KGHSH and CDR2 is LQKENI. The CDR3 protein is CASSPEGGFYEQYF. The CDR3 DNA reads TGTGCCAGCTCACCAGAGGGGGGGTTCTACGAGCAGTACTTC.

The chain couples TRBV11-2 to TRBJ2-1; TRBD1 matches 8 bases. This CDR3 has 15 residues. Germline loops: CDR1 SGHAT, CDR2 FQNNGV. J lost 6 bases, V lost 5 bases, and 9 bases had no gene match. CDR3 amino acids: CASSPHTGGGNEQFF. In DNA, the CDR3 is TGTGCCAGCAGCCCACACACAGGGGGAGGCAATGAGCAGTTCTTC.

The chain has TRBV28 and TRBJ2-7; 7 positions match TRBD1. Trimming removed 6 bases from V and 4 bases from J; junction bases left unmatched: 9. The CDR3 totals 14 residues. Germline loops: CDR1 MDHEN, CDR2 SYDVKM. CDR3 loop: CASRDDRAFYEQYF. In nucleotides, the CDR3 is TGTGCCAGCAGGGACGACAGGGCTTTTTACGAGCAGTACTTC.

The chain joins TRBV5-4 to TRBJ1-5, with D hard to call. V was trimmed by 0 bases and J by 0 bases, leaving 1 base between them. Germline loops: CDR1 SGHNT, CDR2 YYREEE (reference sequence). The length of the CDR3 is 13 residues. CDR3 residues: CASSLDSNQPQHF. The CDR3 region has the DNA TGTGCCAGCAGCTTGGATAGCAATCAGCCCCAGCATTTT.

V usage is TRBV4-1 and J usage is TRBJ2-3, with no clear D. The CDR3 contains 18 residues. Trimming left V 1 base short and J 4 bases short, with 21 bases between. Germline CDR1 MGHRA, CDR2 YSYEKL. CDR3 DNA: TGCGCCAGCAGCCAAGTCGATATGGGGTTAATACGGGCAGATACGCAGTATTTT. This gives the protein CASSQVDMGLIRADTQYF.

The V call is TRBV2, the J call TRBJ1-5; 7 bases are shared with TRBD1. The CDR3 extends over 14 amino acids. Germline CDR1 is SNHLY and CDR2 is FYNNEI. V was clipped by 7 bases and J by 6 bases; unmatched bases: 9. CDR3 in DNA: TGTGCCAGCACTATGACAGGGTCGGGTCAGCCCCAGCATTTT. This encodes CASTMTGSGQPQHF.

This clone has more than one count but fewer than ten. The rearrangement uses TRBV6-5 and TRBJ2-1; weak D call: TRBD1 (6 bases). The CDR3 is 16 amino acids. Trimming cost V 4 bases and J 3 bases, with 16 bases left between them. CDR1 is MNHEY and CDR2 is SVGAGI in the germline V gene. The CDR3 region is CASSSLRGSRYNEQFF. DNA of the CDR3: TGTGCCAGCAGTTCCCTCAGGGGATCCCGCTACAATGAGCAGTTCTTC.

This sequence joins TRBV5-4 and TRBJ2-5; D could derive from TRBD1 or TRBD2 (5 bases each). With 7 bases removed from V and 2 bases from J, the gap between germline ends came to 15 bases. Germline V gene data show CDR1 as SGHNT and CDR2 as YYREEE (reference sequence). This CDR3 contains 14 residues. The CDR3: CASGDGTSQETQYF. The CDR3 DNA sequence: TGTGCCAGCGGCGACGGGACCTCTCAAGAGACCCAGTACTTC.

The chain is built from TRBV10-3 and TRBJ2-7, with TRBD1 identical over 7 bases. Germline CDR1 ENHRY, CDR2 SYGVKD. CDR3 length equals 15 residues. After removal of 2 bases from V and 0 bases from J, the junction contained 4 bases not matched to a gene. The CDR3 DNA reads TGTGCCATCAGTGAGGGACAGGTGTTCTCCTACGAGCAGTACTTC. It yields the protein CAISEGQVFSYEQYF.

The chain links TRBV6-5 to TRBJ2-7, with a tentative D call TRBD2 (5 bases). The V and J ends lost 2 bases and 3 bases respectively, with 11 bases between them. The germline gives CDR1 MNHEY, CDR2 SVGAGI. This CDR3 is built from 14 residues. The CDR3 loop reads CASSYGRGFYEQYF. The DNA of the CDR3 is TGTGCCAGCAGTTACGGTCGGGGATTCTACGAGCAGTACTTC.

CDR3 region: CAWRTDSDQPQHF. CDR3 DNA sequence: TGTGCCTGGAGGACAGATTCGGACCAGCCCCAGCATTTT. The genes are TRBV30 and TRBJ1-5, with a weak D call TRBD1 (5 bases). This CDR3 spans 13 amino acids. The V end lost 3 bases, the J end lost 7 bases, and 13 bases lay between the germline ends. Per germline, CDR1 GTSNPN and CDR2 SVGIG (reference sequence).

This clone was found a few times. The V and J genes are TRBV11-2 and TRBJ1-5; D not certain. Trimming shortened V by 0 bases and J by 4 bases, and 7 bases separated the two germline ends. This CDR3 contains 14 residues. CDR1 is SGHAT and CDR2 is FQNNGV in the germline V gene. CDR3 in DNA: TGTGCCAGCAGCTTAGATCGAGAGAATCAGCCCCAGCATTTT. As protein: CASSLDRENQPQHF.

The chain is built from TRBV27 and TRBJ2-7; D is possibly TRBD1 (6 bases). The germline V gene has CDR1 MNHEY and CDR2 SMNVEV (reference sequence). Trimming removed 7 bases from V and 3 bases from J, with 16 bases in between. The CDR3 runs 14 residues. The CDR3 here is CASKRPGQNYEQYF. CDR3 nucleotide sequence: TGTGCCAGCAAGAGACCGGGACAAAACTACGAGCAGTACTTC.